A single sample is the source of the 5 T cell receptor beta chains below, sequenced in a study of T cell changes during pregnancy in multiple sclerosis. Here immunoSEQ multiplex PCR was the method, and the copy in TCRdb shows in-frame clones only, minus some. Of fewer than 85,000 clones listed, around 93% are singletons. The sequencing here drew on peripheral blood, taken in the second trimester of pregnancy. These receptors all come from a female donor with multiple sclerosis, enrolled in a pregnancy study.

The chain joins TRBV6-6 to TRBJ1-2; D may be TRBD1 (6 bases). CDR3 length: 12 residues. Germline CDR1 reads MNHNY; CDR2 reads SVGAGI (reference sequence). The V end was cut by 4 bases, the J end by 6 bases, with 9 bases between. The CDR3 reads CASSSYRDGYTF. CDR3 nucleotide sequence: TGTGCCAGCAGTTCCTACAGGGATGGCTACACCTTC.

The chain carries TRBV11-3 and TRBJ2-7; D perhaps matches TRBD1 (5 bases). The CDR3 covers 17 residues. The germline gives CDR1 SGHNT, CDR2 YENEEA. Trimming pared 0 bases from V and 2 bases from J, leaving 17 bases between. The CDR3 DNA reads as TGTGCCAGCAGCTTAGATCCGGTACACAGGACCCCCTACGAGCAGTACTTC. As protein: CASSLDPVHRTPYEQYF.

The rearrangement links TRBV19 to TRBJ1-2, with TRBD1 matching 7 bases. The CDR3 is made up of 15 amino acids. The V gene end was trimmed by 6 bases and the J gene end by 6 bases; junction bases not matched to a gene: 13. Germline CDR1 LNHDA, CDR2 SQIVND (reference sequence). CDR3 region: CASRPKTGVVHGYTF. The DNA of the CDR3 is TGTGCCAGTAGGCCTAAAACAGGGGTTGTTCATGGCTACACCTTC.

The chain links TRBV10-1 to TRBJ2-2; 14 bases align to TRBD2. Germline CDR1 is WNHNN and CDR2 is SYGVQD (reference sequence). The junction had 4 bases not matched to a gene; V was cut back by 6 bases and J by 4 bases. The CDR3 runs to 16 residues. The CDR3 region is CASRPGTSGGTGELFF. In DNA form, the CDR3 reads TGCGCCAGCAGACCCGGGACTAGCGGGGGCACCGGGGAGCTGTTTTTT.

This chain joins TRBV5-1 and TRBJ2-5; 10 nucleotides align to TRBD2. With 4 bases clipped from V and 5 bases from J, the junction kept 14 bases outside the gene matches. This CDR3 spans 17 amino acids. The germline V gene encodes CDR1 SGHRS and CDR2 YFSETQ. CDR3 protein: CASSPGASGGAVETQYF. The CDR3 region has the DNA TGCGCCAGCAGCCCGGGGGCGAGCGGGGGGGCCGTGGAGACCCAGTACTTC.